This T cell receptor beta chain stems from a study of CD8+CD57+ T cells in acquired aplastic anemia (dated by TCRdb to 2016 to 2018). Looking at the study overall: On average, sorted CD4+ and CD8+ cells yielded 3.2 ug of extracted DNA, with a range of roughly 0.17 to 27.4 ug.

Genomic DNA was used as template for profiling of TCR beta VDJ combinations and CDR3 sequences. TCR repertoire sequencing was run on an Illumina HiSeq 2000. The paper's data handling went like this. TRBV/TRBJ rearrangement plots, CDR3 size and DJ length profiles, and Simpson's diversity index were used to assess repertoires. The most abundant DNA sequence in the deep sequencing data was taken as the immunodominant clone. CDR3 amino acid sequences were screened for sharing across subjects and were compared with published repertoires and the VDJdb database. TCRdb reworked the public reads: Q25 trimming with fastp, MiXCR clone assembly, productive beta chains retained. When rows share a CDR3 protein, they turn into one entry using the most common DNA and genes. The V and J calls follow TCRdb's processing rather than the paper's. In all, the sample holds around 250,000 distinct CDR3 sequences, and 55% to 65% of those were seen once. 6.5% to 10% of the sample goes to the ten largest clones.

Here is what the overall study found, with its caveats: CD8+ Simpson's diversity did not differ significantly between patients and healthy controls (P=0.060). Around 30 CD8+ CDR3 sequences were shared between patients and controls but appeared highly expressed in patients and within their immunodominant clones.

From the cysteine up to the phenylalanine, the CDR3 has a length of 11 residues. Only CDR3 DNA is held: 33 bases, read in frame from base 1. V is clipped by 7 bases and J by 8 bases, and the sequence between their germline boundaries is 11 bases long. In the study, sorted CD4+ and CD8+ blood T cells from patients with severe aplastic anemia and from healthy subjects underwent deep sequencing of TCR repertoires. Ficoll-Paque density gradient centrifugation was used to isolate peripheral blood mononuclear cells. CD4+ and CD8+ T cells were sorted by FACS or magnetic beads before DNA extraction. A word on this clonotype: Its cognate antigen has yet to be identified. Base qualities were left out, and no much larger clone turns up one base away.

What was sequenced was sorted CD4+, CD8+, or CD8+CD57+ T cells (not recorded which) from PBMCs. The sequence derives from a human donor with severe aplastic anemia or a healthy control (not recorded which). The V and J segments used are TRBV12-3 or TRBV12-4 and TRBJ1-2; tentative D gene TRBD1, with 5 bases matching. The DNA is as follows: TGTGCCAGCAACCAGGGTCGAGGCTACACCTTC. Its product reads: CASNQGRGYTF.